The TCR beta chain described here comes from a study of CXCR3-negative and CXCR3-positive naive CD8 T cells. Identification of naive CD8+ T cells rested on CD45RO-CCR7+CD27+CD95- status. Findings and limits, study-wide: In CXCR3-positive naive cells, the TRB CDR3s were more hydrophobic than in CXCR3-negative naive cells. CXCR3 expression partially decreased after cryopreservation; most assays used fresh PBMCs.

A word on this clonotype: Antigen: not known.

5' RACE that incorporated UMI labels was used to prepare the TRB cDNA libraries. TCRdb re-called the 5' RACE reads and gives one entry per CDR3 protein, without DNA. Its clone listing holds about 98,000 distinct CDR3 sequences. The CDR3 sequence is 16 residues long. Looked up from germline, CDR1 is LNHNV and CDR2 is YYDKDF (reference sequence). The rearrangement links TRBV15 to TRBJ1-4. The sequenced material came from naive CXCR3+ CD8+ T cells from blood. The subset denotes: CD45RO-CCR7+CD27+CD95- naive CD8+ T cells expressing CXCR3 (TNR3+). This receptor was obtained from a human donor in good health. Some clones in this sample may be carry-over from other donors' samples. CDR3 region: CATSRGNRAQDEKLFF.